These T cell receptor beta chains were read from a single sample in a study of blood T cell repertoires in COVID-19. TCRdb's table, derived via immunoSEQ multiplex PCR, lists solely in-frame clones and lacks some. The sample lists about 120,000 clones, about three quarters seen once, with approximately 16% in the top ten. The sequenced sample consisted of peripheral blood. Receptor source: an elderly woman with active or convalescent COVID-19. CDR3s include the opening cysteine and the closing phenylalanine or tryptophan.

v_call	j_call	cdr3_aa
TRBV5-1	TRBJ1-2	CASRGRNNYGYTF
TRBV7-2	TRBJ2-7	CASSPTQAGEQYF
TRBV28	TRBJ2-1	CASSPRAGMNEQFF
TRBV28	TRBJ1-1	CASSGPADTEAFF
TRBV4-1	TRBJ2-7	CASSHSLTGGWEQYF
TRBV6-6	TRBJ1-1	CASSYEGDSEAFF
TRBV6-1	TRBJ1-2	CASSELSGQGYGYTF
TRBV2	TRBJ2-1	CASSGRRGVGHNEQFF
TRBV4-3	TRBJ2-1	CASSQDAGGGNEQFF
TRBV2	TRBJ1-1	CASSTGGRRSTEAFF
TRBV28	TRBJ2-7	CASSLGGAKYEQYF
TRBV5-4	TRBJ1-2	CASSLGGRSVGGDYGYTF
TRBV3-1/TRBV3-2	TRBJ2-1	CASSHVGGRHNEQFF
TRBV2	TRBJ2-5	CASSEFGTEGETQYF
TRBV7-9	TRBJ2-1	CATWTSGNEQFF
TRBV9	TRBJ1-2	CASSVGPGEGLLGGYTF
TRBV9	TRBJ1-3	CASSVAWGGQGGNTIYF
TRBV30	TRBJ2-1	CAWSVWGRGGLYGNEQFF
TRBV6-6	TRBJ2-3	CASRAGTSGPTDTQYF
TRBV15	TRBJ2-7	CATSRVLGGGDPNEQYF
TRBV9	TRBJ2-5	CASSVGYRGLSSGETQYF
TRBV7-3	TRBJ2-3	CASSFREGDTQYF
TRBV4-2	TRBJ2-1	CASSRLAILAVSEQFF
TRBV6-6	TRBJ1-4	CASSYAGAGAEKLFF
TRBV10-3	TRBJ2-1	CAISPTSGSFNEQFF
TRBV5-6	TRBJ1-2	CASRSGLRGYTF
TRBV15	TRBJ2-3	CATSRGTTQGDTQYF
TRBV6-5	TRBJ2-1	CASTKQGAGNEQFF
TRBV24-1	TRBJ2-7	CATSDPRPEQYF
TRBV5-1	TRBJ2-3	CASSIGQGTTSNTDTQYF
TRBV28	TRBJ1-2	CASSLNRVGYGYTF
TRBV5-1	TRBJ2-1	CASSLAPQAGYNEQFF
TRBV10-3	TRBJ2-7	CAISTGDEQYF
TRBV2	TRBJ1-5	CASSEGSQPQHF
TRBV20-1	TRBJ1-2	CSARHRAGYTF
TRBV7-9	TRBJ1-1	CASSGPGGEAFF